This TCR beta chain was captured in a study of blood T cell repertoires in COVID-19. Germline CDR1 and CDR2: SNHLY and FYNNEI. The CDR3 is 15 residues long. The V end was cut by 2 bases, the J end by 2 bases, with 10 bases between. Everyone who took part was 18 to 89 years old, and they came from 20 to 25 US areas. Participants' own reports of clinical history determined their cohort assignment. The authors' processing: Scientists estimated how many nucleated cells there were by amplifying reference gene primers. Here immunoSEQ multiplex PCR was the method, and the copy in TCRdb shows in-frame clones only, minus some. V and J calls and clone size are those listed in that table; D and trimming were worked out from the DNA. The sample holds approximately 180,000 clones, 75% to 90% seen once.

Sequenced input: PBMCs or T cells enriched from blood (not recorded which). This clonotype was sampled from a middle-aged woman with acute COVID-19. The rearrangement joins TRBV2 to TRBJ1-5; D remains unclear. CDR3 loop: CASSERGVGNQPQHF. CDR3 in DNA: TGTGCCAGCAGTGAACGGGGAGTTGGCAATCAGCCCCAGCATTTT.